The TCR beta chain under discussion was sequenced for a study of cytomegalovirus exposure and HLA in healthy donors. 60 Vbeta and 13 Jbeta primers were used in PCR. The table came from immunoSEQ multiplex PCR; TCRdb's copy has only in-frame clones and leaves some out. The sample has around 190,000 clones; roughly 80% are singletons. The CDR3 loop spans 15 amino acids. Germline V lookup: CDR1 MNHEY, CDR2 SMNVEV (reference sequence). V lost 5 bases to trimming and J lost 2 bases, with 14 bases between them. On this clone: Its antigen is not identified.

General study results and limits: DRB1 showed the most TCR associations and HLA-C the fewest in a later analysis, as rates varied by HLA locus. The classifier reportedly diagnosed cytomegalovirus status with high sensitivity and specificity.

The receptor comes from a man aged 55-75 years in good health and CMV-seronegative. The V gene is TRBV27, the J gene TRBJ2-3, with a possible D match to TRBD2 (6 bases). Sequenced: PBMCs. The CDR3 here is CASSGVADPTDTQYF. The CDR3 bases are TGTGCCAGCAGTGGGGTAGCGGACCCCACAGATACGCAGTATTTT.